This TCR beta chain derives from a study of sequential checkpoint blockade in melanoma. This table comes from immunoSEQ multiplex PCR, and its TCRdb copy is limited to in-frame clones, with some not included. The sample includes more than 9,500 clones, about four fifths seen only once; the top ten take about 51%. Treatment denoted: randomized to nivolumab then ipilimumab (arm A) or the reverse (arm B). CDR3 length equals 13 residues. The junction had 8 bases not matched to a gene; V was cut back by 9 bases and J by 8 bases. Germline lookup yields CDR1 SEHNR and CDR2 FQNEAQ (reference sequence). This clonotype originated in a human donor with melanoma. Sequenced material: CD8+ T cells sorted from blood (inferred from file names), taken from a patient given nivolumab and ipilimumab in sequence. The rearrangement uses TRBV7-9 and TRBJ1-4, with 8 bases identical to TRBD1. The CDR3 here is CASRGTGGEKLFF. Written as DNA, the CDR3 is TGTGCCAGTCGCGGGACAGGCGGAGAAAAACTGTTTTTT. Using reference TRBV7-9 and TRBJ1-4 for the parts outside the CDR3, the full variable domain is DTGVSQNPRHKITKRGQNVTFRCDPISEHNRLYWYRQTLGQGPEFLTYFQNEAQLEKSRLLSDRFSAERPKGSFSTLEIQRTEQGDSAMYLCASRGTGGEKLFFGSGTQLSVL.